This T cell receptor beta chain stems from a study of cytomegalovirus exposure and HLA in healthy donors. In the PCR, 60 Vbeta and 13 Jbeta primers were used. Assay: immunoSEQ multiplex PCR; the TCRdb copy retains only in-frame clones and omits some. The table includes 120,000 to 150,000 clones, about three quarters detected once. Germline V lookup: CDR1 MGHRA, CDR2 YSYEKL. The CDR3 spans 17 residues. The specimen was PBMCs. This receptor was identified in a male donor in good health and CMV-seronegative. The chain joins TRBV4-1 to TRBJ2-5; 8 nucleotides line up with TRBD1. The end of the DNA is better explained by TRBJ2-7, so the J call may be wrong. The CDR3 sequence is CASSQSGRGPTTYEQYF. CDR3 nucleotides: TGCGCCAGCAGCCAAAGTGGCAGGGGGCCTACGACCTACGAGCAGTACTTC.